This TCR beta chain was obtained from a study of blood T cells in healthy people across ages. This clonotype showed up just a few times. Extracted total RNA amounted to at least 6 micrograms for each sample. A second PCR of roughly 6 to 12 cycles used a sample-barcoded 5' primer and a J-beta primer mix. TCRdb re-called the 5' RACE reads through MiXCR, storing one row per CDR3 protein. There are over 750,000 distinct CDR3 sequences in the sample; 20% to 25% occur only once, and 9.4% lies in the top ten. Trimming removed 3 bases from V and 8 bases from J, with 14 bases in between. This CDR3 comprises 14 residues. The sample also formed part of further work on T cells of mothers and their children. That work contributes: The donors comprised roughly 6 children and their three healthy Caucasian mothers.

This rearrangement joins TRBV12-3 or TRBV12-4 to TRBJ2-1; D perhaps matches TRBD2 (5 bases). What was sequenced was blood. This TCR came from a boy younger than 18 in good health. In nucleotides, the CDR3 is TGTGCCAGCAGTTTTCCCGGGATCAATGATGAGCAGTTCTTC. Translated: CASSFPGINDEQFF.